The TCR beta chain under discussion was sequenced for a study of beta chain features in type 1 diabetes. Findings of the study overall: Compared to healthy donors, patients appeared to have naive, central memory and Treg TCRB repertoires that were more alike. Patients and controls would share equally any PCR tilt toward shorter templates.

Each donor gave one heparinised blood draw averaging approximately 120 mL. Expressed TCRB transcripts were sequenced, since all the RNA that had been isolated was reverse transcribed. Profiled with immunoSEQ multiplex PCR; TCRdb holds only in-frame clones, not every one. The sample consists of just over 600,000 clones, 15% to 17% of them appearing once. This clone was recorded a few times. No antigen is known for it. Germline-derived CDR1 and CDR2 are SGHAT and FQNNGV. V shed 4 bases and J shed 5 bases, with 14 bases lying between them. The CDR3 runs 15 residues. This sequence was found in a man in his late teens or twenties in good health. This chain links TRBV11-2 with TRBJ2-2, with TRBD2 as a possible D gene (6 bases). The sample was naive CD4+ T cells from blood. CDR3 amino acids: CASSWWAEGTGELFF. In DNA form, the CDR3 reads TGTGCCAGCAGCTGGTGGGCGGAGGGTACCGGGGAGCTGTTTTTT.